What follows are 4 T cell receptor beta chains derived from one specimen sequenced in a study of shared clonotypes between healthy human individuals. Terminally differentiated effector memory CD45RA+ cells were excluded by CCR7 positive selection of CD45RO-negative cells. The data were produced by immunoSEQ multiplex PCR, yet TCRdb's version contains in-frame clones alone and is incomplete. The table has under 600,000 clones, roughly 98% seen once. Input material: naive CD8+ T cells sorted from blood. These receptors all come from a man aged 25-45 years in good health.

The chain is built from TRBV5-5 and TRBJ2-5; D ambiguous. Trimming removed 0 bases at V and 0 bases at J, with 6 bases between. Germline V gives CDR1 SGHKS, CDR2 YYEKEE (reference sequence). This CDR3 spans 14 amino acids. The CDR3 region is CASSLDSYQETQYF. In nucleotides, the CDR3 is TGTGCCAGCAGCTTGGACAGCTACCAAGAGACCCAGTACTTC.

The table lists this clone with a count of one. The chain links TRBV7-2 to TRBJ2-1; D is uncertain. The CDR3 has 12 amino acids. Germline V CDR1 and CDR2: SGHTA, FQGNSA. V shed 1 base and J shed 7 bases, with 5 bases lying between them. The CDR3 nucleotides are TGTGCCAGCAGCTTAGACAGAAATGAGCAGTTCTTC. This sequence encodes CASSLDRNEQFF.

The J gene is TRBJ2-1, the V gene TRBV7-3; D might be TRBD2 (6 bases). V was pared by 0 bases and J by 6 bases, with 9 bases between. CDR3 length equals 14 residues. The germline V gene encodes CDR1 SGHTA and CDR2 FQGTGA. DNA of the CDR3: TGTGCCAGCAGCTTAACGGGTAGCGGCAATGAGCAGTTCTTC. It codes for CASSLTGSGNEQFF.

The chain recombines TRBV9 with TRBJ2-1, with unresolved D. CDR1 is SGDLS, CDR2 YYNGEE, per germline. The V gene lost 4 bases and the J gene lost 2 bases, with 7 bases spanning the gap. The CDR3 spans 13 residues. CDR3: CASSPSTYNEQFF. As DNA, the CDR3 is TGTGCCAGCAGCCCGAGCACCTACAATGAGCAGTTCTTC.